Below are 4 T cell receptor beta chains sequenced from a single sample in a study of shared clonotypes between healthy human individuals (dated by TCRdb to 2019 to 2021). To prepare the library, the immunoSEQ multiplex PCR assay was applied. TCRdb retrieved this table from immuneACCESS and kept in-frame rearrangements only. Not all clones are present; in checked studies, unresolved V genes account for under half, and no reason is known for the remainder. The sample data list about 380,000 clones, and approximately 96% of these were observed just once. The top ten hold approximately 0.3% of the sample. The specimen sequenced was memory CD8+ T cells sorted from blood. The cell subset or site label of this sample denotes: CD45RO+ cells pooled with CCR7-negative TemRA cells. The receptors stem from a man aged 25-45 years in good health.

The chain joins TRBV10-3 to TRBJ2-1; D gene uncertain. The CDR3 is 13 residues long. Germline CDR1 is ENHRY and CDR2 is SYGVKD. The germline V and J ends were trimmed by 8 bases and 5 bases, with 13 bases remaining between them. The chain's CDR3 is CAISDRNNNEQFF. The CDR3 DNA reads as TGTGCCATCTCGGACCGCAATAACAATGAGCAGTTCTTC.

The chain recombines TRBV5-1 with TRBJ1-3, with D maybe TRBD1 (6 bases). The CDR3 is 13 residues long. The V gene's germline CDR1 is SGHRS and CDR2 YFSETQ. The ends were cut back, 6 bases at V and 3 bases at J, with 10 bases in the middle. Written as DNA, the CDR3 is TGCGCCAGCACCCAGGACAGTGGAAACACCATATATTTT. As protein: CASTQDSGNTIYF.

The DNA for the CDR3 is TGTGCCACCGGACTAGCGGGAGGGTACGAGCAGTACTTC. It codes for CATGLAGGYEQYF. The gene calls are TRBV6-1 and TRBJ2-7; 15 bases line up with TRBD2. V dropped 10 bases and J dropped 4; count of bases not matched to a gene: 2. The CDR3 has 13 residues. Germline values: CDR1 MNHNS, CDR2 SASEGT.

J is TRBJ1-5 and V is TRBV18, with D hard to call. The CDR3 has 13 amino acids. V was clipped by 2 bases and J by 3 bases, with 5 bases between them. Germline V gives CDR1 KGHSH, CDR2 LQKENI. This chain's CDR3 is CASSPGINQPQHF. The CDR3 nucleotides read TGTGCCAGCTCACCAGGAATCAATCAGCCCCAGCATTTT. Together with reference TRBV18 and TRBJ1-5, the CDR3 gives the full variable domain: NAGVMQNPRHLVRRRGQEARLRCSPMKGHSHVYWYRQLPEEGLKFMVYLQKENIIDESGMPKERFSAEFPKEGPSILRIQQVVRGDSAAYFCASSPGINQPQHFGDGTRLSIL.